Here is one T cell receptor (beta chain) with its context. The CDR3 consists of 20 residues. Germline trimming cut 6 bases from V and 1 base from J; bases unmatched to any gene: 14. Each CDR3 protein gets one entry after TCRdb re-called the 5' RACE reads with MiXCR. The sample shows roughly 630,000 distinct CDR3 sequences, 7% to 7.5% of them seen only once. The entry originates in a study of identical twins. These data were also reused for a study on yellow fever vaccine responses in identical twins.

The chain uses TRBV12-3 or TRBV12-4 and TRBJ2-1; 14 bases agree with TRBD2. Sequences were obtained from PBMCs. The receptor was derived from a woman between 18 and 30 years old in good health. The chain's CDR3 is CASRLVPGLAGVGSYNEQFF. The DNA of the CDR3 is TGTGCCAGCAGACTAGTCCCGGGACTAGCGGGAGTGGGGTCCTACAATGAGCAGTTCTTC.